This record covers a single T cell receptor (beta chain). The entry originates in a study of control samples from healthy donors and cancer patients. The protocol was immunoSEQ multiplex PCR, while the TCRdb copy is restricted to in-frame clones and leaves out a portion. The sample lists about 120,000 clones, over 75% occurring once. Per germline, CDR1 SGDLS and CDR2 YYNGEE. V shed 4 bases and J 5 bases; nucleotides not matched to a gene: 5. This CDR3 region has 13 residues. The TCR was taken from a man aged 18 to 30 in good health. Sequenced input: blood. The chain employs TRBV9 and TRBJ2-5, with TRBD2 matching 7 bases. The CDR3, as DNA: TGTGCCAGCAGCTTGGGACTAAAGGAGACCCAGTACTTC. This translates into CASSLGLKETQYF. Full variable domain (rest looked up from reference TRBV9 and TRBJ2-5): DSGVTQTPKHLITATGQRVTLRCSPRSGDLSVYWYQQSLDQGLQFLIQYYNGEERAKGNILERFSAQQFPDLHSELNLSSLELGDSALYFCASSLGLKETQYFGPGTRLLVL.